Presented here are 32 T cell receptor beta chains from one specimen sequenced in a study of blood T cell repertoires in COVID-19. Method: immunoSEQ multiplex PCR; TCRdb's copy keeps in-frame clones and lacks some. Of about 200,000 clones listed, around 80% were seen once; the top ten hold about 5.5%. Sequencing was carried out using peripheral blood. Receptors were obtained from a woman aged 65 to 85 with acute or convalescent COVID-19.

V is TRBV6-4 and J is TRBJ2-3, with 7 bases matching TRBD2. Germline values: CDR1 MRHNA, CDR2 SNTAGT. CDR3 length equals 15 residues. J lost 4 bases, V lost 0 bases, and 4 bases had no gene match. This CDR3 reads CASSDSAGAPDTQYF. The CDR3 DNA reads TGTGCCAGCAGTGACTCCGCGGGAGCACCAGATACGCAGTATTTT.

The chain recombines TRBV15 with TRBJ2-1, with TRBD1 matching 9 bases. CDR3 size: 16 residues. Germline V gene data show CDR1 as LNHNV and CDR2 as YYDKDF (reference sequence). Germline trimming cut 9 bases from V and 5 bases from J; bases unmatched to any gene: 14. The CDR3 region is CATSGVPQGAHNEQFF. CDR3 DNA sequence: TGTGCCACAAGCGGCGTCCCACAGGGGGCACACAATGAGCAGTTCTTC.

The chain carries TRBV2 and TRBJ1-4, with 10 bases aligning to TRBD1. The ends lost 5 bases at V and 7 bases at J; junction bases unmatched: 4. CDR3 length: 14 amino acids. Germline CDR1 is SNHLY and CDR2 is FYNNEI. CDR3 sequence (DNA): TGTGCCAGCAGTCGACAGGGGGCCTCTGAAAAACTGTTTTTT. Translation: CASSRQGASEKLFF.

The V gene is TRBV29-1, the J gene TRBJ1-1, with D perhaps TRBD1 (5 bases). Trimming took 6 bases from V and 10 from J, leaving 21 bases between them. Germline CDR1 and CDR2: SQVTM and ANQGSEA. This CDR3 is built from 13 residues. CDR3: CSVDHRRGQGAFF. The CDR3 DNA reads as TGCAGCGTAGATCACAGGAGGGGCCAAGGAGCTTTCTTT. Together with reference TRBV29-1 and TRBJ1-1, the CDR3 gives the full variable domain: SAVISQKPSRDICQRGTSLTIQCQVDSQVTMMFWYRQQPGQSLTLIATANQGSEATYESGFVIDKFPISRPNLTFSTLTVSNMSPEDSSIYLCSVDHRRGQGAFFGQGTRLTVV.

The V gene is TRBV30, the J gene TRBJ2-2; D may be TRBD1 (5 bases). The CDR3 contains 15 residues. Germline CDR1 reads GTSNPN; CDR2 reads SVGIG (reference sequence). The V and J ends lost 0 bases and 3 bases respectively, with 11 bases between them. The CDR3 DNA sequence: TGTGCCTGGAGTGTTTGGGGCAGGGACACCGGGGAGCTGTTTTTT. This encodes CAWSVWGRDTGELFF.

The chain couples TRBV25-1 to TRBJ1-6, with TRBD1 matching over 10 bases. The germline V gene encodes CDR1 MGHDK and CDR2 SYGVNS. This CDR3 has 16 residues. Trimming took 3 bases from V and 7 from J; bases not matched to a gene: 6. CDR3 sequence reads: CASSETRTGGNSPLHF. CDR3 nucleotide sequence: TGTGCCAGCAGTGAGACGAGGACAGGGGGGAATTCACCCCTCCACTTT.

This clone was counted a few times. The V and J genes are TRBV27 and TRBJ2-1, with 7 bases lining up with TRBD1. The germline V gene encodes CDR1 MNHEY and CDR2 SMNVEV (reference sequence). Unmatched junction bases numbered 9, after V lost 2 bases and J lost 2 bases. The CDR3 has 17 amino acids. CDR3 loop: CASSLGVGQGAYNEQFF. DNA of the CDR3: TGTGCCAGCAGTTTAGGGGTGGGGCAGGGGGCCTACAATGAGCAGTTCTTC.

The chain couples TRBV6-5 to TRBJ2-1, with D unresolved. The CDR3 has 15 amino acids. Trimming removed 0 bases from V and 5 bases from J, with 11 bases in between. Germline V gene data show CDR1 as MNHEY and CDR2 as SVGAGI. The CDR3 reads CASSYSPGNHNEQFF. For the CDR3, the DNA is TGTGCCAGCAGTTACTCCCCGGGTAATCACAATGAGCAGTTCTTC.

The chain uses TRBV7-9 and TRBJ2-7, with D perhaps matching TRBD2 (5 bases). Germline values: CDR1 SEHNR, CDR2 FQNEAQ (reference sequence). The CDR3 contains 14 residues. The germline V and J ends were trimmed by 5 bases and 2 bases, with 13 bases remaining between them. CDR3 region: CASSPSGGPYEQYF. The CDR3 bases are TGTGCCAGCAGCCCAAGCGGCGGTCCCTACGAGCAGTACTTC.

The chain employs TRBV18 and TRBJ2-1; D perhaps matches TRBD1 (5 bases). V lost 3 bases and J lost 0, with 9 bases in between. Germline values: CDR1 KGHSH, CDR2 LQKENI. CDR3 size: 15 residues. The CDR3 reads CASSPGPSSYNEQFF. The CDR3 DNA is TGTGCCAGCTCACCGGGGCCAAGCTCCTACAATGAGCAGTTCTTC.

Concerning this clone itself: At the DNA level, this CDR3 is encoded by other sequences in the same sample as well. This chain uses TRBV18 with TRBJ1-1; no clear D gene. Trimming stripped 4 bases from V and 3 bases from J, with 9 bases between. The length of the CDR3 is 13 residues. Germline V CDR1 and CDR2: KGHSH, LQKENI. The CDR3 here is CASSRGEDTEAFF. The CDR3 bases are TGTGCCAGCTCACGAGGAGAGGACACTGAAGCTTTCTTT.

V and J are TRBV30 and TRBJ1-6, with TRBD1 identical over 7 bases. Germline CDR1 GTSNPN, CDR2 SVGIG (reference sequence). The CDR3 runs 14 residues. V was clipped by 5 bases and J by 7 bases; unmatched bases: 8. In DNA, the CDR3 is TGTGCCTGGGGAGTCGGGACAGCAAATTCACCCCTCCACTTT. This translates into CAWGVGTANSPLHF.

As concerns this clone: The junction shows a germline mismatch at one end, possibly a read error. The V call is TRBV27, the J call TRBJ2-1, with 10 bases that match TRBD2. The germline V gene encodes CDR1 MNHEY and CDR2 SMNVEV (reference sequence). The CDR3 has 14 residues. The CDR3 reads CASRSTSGSIASLF. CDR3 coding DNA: TGTGCCAGCAGATCGACTAGCGGGTCAATAGCGTCGCTCTTC.

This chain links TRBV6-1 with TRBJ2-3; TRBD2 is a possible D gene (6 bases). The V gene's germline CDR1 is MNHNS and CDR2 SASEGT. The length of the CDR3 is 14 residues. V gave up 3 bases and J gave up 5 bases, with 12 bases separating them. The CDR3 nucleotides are TGTGCCAGCAGTGAGCGGGGCGGGTTAGATACGCAGTATTTT. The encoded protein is CASSERGGLDTQYF.

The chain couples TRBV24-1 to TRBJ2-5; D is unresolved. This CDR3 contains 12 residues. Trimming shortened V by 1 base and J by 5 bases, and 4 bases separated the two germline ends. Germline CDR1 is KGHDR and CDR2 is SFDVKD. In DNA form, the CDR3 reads TGTGCCACCAGTGATTTCAGGGAGACCCAGTACTTC. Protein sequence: CATSDFRETQYF.

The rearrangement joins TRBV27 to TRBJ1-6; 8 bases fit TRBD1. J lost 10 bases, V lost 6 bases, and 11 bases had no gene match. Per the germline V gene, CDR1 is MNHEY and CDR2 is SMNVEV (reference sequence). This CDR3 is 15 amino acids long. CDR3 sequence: CASRPGQGSSSPLHF. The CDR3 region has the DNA TGTGCCAGCAGGCCAGGACAGGGAAGTAGCTCACCCCTCCACTTT.

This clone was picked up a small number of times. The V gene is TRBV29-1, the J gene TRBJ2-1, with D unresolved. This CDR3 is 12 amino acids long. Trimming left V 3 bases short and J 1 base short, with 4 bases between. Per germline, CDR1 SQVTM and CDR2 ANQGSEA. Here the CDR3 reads CSVDSSYNEQFF. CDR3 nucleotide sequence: TGCAGCGTTGACTCTTCCTACAATGAGCAGTTCTTC.

CDR3 DNA: TGTGCCAGCAGCGCCTTATCTGGGGAACAGGGGATAGTTACCGGGGAGCTGTTTTTT. It is translated as CASSALSGEQGIVTGELFF. V gene TRBV9 combines with J gene TRBJ2-2; 7 bases agree with TRBD1. The CDR3 is 19 amino acids. V lost 3 bases to trimming and J lost 5 bases; unmatched junction nucleotides: 19. The germline V gene has CDR1 SGDLS and CDR2 YYNGEE.

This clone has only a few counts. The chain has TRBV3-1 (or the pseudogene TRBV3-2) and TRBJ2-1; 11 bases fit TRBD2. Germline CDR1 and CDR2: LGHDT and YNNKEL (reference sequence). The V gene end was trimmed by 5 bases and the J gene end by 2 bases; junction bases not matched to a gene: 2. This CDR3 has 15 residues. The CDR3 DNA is TGTGCCAGCAGCGGACTAGCGGGCACCTACAATGAGCAGTTCTTC. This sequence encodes CASSGLAGTYNEQFF.

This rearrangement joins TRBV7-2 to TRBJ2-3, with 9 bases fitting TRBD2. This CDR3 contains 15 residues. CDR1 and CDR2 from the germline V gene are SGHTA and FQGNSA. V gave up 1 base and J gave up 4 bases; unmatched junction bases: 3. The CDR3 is CASSLVGGRADTQYF. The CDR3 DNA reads TGTGCCAGCAGCTTAGTTGGCGGGAGGGCAGATACGCAGTATTTT.

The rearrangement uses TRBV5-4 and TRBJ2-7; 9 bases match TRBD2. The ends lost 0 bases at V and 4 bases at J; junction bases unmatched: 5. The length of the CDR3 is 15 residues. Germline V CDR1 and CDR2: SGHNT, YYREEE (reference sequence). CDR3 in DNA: TGTGCCAGCAGCTTGGCCCTAGCGGGAAAGTACGAGCAGTACTTC. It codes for CASSLALAGKYEQYF.

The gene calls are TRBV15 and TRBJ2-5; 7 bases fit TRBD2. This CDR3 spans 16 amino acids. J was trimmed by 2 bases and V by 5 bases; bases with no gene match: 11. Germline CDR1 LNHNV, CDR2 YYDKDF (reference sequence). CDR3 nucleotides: TGTGCCACCAGCGGGGGGGTCGCGGGAGCGCAAGAGACCCAGTACTTC. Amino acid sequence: CATSGGVAGAQETQYF.

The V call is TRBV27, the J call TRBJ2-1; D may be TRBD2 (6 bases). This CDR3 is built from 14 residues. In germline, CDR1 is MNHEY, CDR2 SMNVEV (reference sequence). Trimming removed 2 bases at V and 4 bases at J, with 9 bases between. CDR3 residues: CASSLNGGYNEQFF. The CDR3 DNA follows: TGTGCCAGCAGTTTAAACGGGGGATACAATGAGCAGTTCTTC.

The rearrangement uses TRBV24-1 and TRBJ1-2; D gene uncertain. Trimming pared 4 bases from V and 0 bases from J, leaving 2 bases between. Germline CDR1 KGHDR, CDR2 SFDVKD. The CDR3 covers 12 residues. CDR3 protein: CATSDTNYGYTF. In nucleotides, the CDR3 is TGTGCCACCAGTGACACTAACTATGGCTACACCTTC.

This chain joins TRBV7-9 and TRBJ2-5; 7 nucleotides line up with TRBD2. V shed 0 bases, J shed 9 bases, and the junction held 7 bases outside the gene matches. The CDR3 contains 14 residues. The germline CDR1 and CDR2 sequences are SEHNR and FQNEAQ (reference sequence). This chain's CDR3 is CASSLAGGAGAQYF. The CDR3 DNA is TGTGCCAGCAGCTTAGCGGGAGGGGCCGGGGCCCAGTACTTC.

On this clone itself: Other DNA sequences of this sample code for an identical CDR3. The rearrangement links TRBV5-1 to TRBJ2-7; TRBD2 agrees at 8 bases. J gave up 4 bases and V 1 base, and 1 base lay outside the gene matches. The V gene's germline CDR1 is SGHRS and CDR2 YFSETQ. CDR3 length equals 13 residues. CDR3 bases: TGCGCCAGCAGCTTGACTAGCGGTTACGAGCAGTACTTC. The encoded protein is CASSLTSGYEQYF. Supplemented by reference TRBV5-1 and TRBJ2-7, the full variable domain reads KAGVTQTPRYLIKTRGQQVTLSCSPISGHRSVSWYQQTPGQGLQFLFEYFSETQRNKGNFPGRFSGRQFSNSRSEMNVSTLELGDSALYLCASSLTSGYEQYFGPGTRLTVT.

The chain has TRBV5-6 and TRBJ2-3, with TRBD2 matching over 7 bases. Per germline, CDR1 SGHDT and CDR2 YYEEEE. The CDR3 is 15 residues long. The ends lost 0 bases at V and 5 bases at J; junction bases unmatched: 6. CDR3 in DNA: TGTGCCAGCAGCTTGGGGCGCGGGAGTCAAGATACGCAGTATTTT. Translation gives CASSLGRGSQDTQYF.

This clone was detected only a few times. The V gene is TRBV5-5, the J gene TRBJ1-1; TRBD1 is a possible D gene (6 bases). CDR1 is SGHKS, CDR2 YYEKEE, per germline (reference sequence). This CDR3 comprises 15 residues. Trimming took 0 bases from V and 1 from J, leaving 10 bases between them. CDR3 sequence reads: CASSLGPDRNTEAFF. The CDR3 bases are TGTGCCAGCAGCTTGGGGCCGGACAGGAACACTGAAGCTTTCTTT.

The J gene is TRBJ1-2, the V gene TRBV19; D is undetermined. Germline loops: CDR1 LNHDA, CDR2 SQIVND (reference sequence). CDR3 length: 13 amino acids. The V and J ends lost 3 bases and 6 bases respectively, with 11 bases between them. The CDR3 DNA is TGTGCCAGTAGTATGTCACGTCTAGATGGCTACACCTTC. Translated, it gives CASSMSRLDGYTF.

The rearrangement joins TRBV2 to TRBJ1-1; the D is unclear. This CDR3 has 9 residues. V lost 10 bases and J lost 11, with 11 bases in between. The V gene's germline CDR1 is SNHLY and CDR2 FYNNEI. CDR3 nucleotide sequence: TGTGCCACCCCCCCCGCGGCTTTCTTT. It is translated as CATPPAAFF.

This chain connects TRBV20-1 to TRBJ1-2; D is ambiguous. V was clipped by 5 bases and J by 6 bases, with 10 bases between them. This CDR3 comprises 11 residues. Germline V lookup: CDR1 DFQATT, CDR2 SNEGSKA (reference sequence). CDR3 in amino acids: CSAHSGDGYTF. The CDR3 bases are TGCAGTGCTCACTCGGGAGATGGCTACACCTTC.

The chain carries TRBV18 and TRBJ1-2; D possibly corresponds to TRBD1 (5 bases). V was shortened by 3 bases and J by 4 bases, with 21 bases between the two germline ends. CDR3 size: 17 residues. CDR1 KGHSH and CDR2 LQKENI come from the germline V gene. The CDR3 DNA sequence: TGTGCCAGCTCACCCTCCCTGGCCGCTGACAGTCCCTATGGCTACACCTTC. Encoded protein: CASSPSLAADSPYGYTF.